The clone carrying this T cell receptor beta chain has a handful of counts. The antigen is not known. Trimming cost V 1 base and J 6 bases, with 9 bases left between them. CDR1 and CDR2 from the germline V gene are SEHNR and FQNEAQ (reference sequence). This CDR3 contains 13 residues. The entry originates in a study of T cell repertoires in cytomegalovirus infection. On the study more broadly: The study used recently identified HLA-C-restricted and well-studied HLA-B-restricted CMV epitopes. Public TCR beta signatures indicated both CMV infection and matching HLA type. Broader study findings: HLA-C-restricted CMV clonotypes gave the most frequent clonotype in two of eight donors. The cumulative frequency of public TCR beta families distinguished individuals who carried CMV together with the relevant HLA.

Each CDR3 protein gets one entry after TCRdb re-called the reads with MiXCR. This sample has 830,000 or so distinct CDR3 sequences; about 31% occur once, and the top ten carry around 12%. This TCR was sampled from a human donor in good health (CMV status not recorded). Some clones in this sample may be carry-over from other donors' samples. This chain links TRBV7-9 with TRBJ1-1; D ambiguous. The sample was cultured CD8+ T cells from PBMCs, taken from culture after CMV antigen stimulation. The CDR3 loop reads CASSLEWSPEAFF. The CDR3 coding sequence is TGTGCCAGCAGCTTAGAATGGAGCCCTGAAGCTTTCTTT.